A single sample gave rise to the 4 T cell receptor beta chains below, sequenced in a study of CD8 T cells in Susac syndrome (dated 2019 in TCRdb). Library creation used the immunoSEQ multiplex PCR assay. RNA was extracted using the RNeasy kit, and roughly 0.5 to 1 microgram was reverse transcribed with random hexamers. TCRdb reworked the public reads: Q25 trimming with fastp, MiXCR clone assembly, productive beta chains retained. Each record represents a unique CDR3 protein, reported with the most common genes and DNA among its rows. Here the sample has around 99,000 distinct CDR3 sequences; around 95% occur a single time. The ten biggest clones cover approximately 0.093% of the sample. Source material: CD4+ T cells from PBMCs. These receptors were obtained from a human donor in good health.

The chain joins TRBV20-1 to TRBJ2-7; 7 nucleotides match TRBD2. CDR1 and CDR2 (germline): DFQATT, SNEGSKA (reference sequence). This CDR3 comprises 16 residues. The J segment lost 5 bases and the V segment lost 5 bases, leaving 18 bases of the junction unmatched. The DNA of the CDR3 is TGCAGTGCTGAGAAGTCCCTAGCGGTGCAGGGCCACGAGCAGTACTTC. Translated, it gives CSAEKSLAVQGHEQYF.

The CDR3 nucleotides read TGTGCCAGTAGTGCGCCACAGGGGGCCGGCACAGATACGCAGTATTTT. It yields the protein CASSAPQGAGTDTQYF. The rearrangement joins TRBV19 to TRBJ2-3, with 9 bases lining up with TRBD1. This CDR3 is built from 16 residues. J was trimmed by 1 base and V by 5 bases; bases with no gene match: 7. Looked up from germline, CDR1 is LNHDA and CDR2 is SQIVND (reference sequence).

The V and J genes are TRBV2 and TRBJ1-6; D ambiguous. The V gene lost 8 bases and the J gene lost 14 bases, with 13 bases spanning the gap. The CDR3 runs 11 residues. In germline, CDR1 is SNHLY, CDR2 FYNNEI. This CDR3 is CASESRDTLHF. In nucleotides, the CDR3 is TGTGCCAGCGAAAGCCGCGACACCCTCCACTTT.

The genes are TRBV10-3 and TRBJ2-5; the match to TRBD2 covers 7 bases. Per germline, CDR1 ENHRY and CDR2 SYGVKD. V dropped 4 bases and J dropped 2; count of bases not matched to a gene: 1. The CDR3 has 13 amino acids. The CDR3 sequence: CAISAGGQETQYF. As DNA, the CDR3 is TGTGCCATCAGTGCGGGGGGACAAGAGACCCAGTACTTC.